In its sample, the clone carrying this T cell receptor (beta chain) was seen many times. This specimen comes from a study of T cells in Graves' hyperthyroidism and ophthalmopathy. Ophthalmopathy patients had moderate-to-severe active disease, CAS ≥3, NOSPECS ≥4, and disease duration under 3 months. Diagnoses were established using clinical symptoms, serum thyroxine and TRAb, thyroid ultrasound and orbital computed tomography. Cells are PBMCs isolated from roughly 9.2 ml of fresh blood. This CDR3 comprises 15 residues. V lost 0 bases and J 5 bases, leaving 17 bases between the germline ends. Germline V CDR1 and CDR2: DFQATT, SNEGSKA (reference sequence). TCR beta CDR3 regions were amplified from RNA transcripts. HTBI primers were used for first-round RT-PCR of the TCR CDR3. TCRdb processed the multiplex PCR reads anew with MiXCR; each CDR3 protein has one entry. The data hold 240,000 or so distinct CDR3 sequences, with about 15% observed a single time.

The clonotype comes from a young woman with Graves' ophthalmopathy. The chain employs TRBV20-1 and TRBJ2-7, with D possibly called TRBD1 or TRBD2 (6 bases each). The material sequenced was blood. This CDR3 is CSARDLSRRGDEQYF. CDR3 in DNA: TGCAGTGCTAGAGATCTTAGCAGGAGGGGGGACGAGCAGTACTTC.